This T cell receptor beta chain was sequenced for a study of read filtering for tumor transcriptome and immune sequencing (dated by TCRdb to the early 2020s). About the full investigation: The cohort was composed of roughly 16 male and some 15 female patients, with a mean age of about 65 years and an age range of roughly 40 to 85. By revised international staging, 8 or 9 patients were R-ISS I, some 17 were R-ISS II and 6 or 7 were R-ISS III. As a main aim, a read-filtering strategy for immune repertoire data was addressed, with the specific question being whether clonotypes supported by a single read should be removed. Per sample, about 4 to 10.27 million TCR-region mapped reads were obtained with IR-seq, compared with only 85 to 1273 with RNA-seq. Using the same bone marrow samples, the study compared TCR repertoires obtained by targeted immune repertoire sequencing with those obtained by bulk whole-transcriptome sequencing. Whole-transcriptome libraries were prepared with the TruSeq RNA Access Library Prep Kit after DNase treatment. What the research found in general, with its limitations: The sorted CD138-negative fraction was composed of a mixed bone marrow immune population rather than of purified T cells. The correlation between IR-seq and RNA-seq shared clonotype proportions was increased by removal of single-read clonotypes. Single-read clonotypes made up roughly 82% of clonotypes but roughly 3.5% of total reads in IR-seq, and over 65% of clonotypes and 40% to 50% of reads in RNA-seq. IR-seq captured clonotypes at much higher depth and more reliably than RNA-seq, and smaller IR-seq throughput sufficed to identify most shared clonotypes.

Measured from the cysteine to the phenylalanine, the CDR3 is 19 residues long. CDR3 DNA only is kept here, 57 bases in frame from base 1. V loses 6 bases of germline sequence and J loses 0 bases, and the interval between the two ends is 24 bases. According to the germline V gene (reference sequence), CDR1 reads DFQATT and CDR2 reads SNEGSKA. Bone marrow was sampled from every patient at the time of active disease. Ficoll-Hypaque density gradient centrifugation was used to isolate bone marrow mononuclear cells. Myeloma plasma cells were removed and CD138-negative cells were collected by negative selection after labeling with CD138 magnetic microbeads on a MACS separator. Flow cytometry on an Attune NxT with CD138 antibodies was used to check the purity of the isolated cells. TRIzol reagent was used to extract total RNA, and a NanoDrop spectrophotometer was used to quantify the extracted RNA. Paired RNA-seq and IR-seq were performed on each patient's CD138-negative bone marrow sample.

In regard to this clonotype: Its antigen has not been determined. No quality values exist for individual bases; no much larger clone is one base distant.

The Immunoverse kit was used to build TCR libraries from around 420 ng RNA, with molecular barcoded adaptors covering alpha/delta and beta/gamma chains. TCR library preparation used the same RNA that was used for transcriptome sequencing. TCR libraries were sequenced on an Illumina HiSeq 4000 with 2 x 150 cycles. The study's processing was this. Using MiXCR, which included quality filtering and error correction, TCR reads were aligned to human V, D, J and C references and then assembled into CDR3 clonotypes. Clonotype counts and gene usage diversity were analyzed with the tcR package in R. Raw mapping reads were checked after the RNA-seq reads had been mapped by STAR aligner version 2.5.3a onto the human GRCh37 genome. To test the effect of sequencing depth on detected clonotypes, IR-seq fastq files were randomly downsampled using Seqtk 1.3. The public reads were reprocessed in TCRdb via fastp at Q25 and MiXCR, keeping in-frame beta chains. Rows are unified per CDR3 protein, each entry keeping the most common DNA and genes. The V and J calls reflect TCRdb's pipeline rather than the authors' work. The sample includes some 50,000 distinct CDR3 sequences, with 15% to 20% observed a single time. The leading ten clones occupy around two fifths of the sample.

The material sequenced was a population of CD138-negative cells sorted from bone marrow. The cell subset or site label for this specimen denotes: bone marrow mononuclear cells depleted of CD138+ plasma/myeloma cells by negative magnetic selection. The clonotype comes from a donor over 35 with multiple myeloma. The sequence is built from TRBV20-1 and TRBJ2-6; a confident D gene designation cannot be given. The CDR3 sequence is CSATGAWTAISSGANVLTF. The nucleotide sequence is given as TGCAGTGCCACCGGAGCCTGGACGGCAATCAGCTCTGGGGCCAACGTCCTGACTTTC.